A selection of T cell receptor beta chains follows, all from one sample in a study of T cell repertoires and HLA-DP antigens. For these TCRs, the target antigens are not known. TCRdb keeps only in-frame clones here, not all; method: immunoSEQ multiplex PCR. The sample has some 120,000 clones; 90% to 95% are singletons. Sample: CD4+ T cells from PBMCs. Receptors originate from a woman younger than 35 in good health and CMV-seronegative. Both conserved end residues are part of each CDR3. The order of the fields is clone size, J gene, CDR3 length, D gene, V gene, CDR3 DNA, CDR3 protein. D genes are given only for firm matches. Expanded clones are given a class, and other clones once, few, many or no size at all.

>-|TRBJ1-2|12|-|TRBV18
TGTGCCAGCTCACCGTCGTTCTATGGCTACACCTTC
CASSPSFYGYTF
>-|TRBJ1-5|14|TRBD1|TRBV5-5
TGTGCCAGCAGCTTTACAGGGGGTGGGCAGCCCCAGCATTTT
CASSFTGGGQPQHF
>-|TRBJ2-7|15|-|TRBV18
TGTGCCAGCTCACCACCGCGGGCGGGTACCTACGAGCAGTACTTC
CASSPPRAGTYEQYF
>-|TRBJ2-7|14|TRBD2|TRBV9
TGTGCCAGCAGCCCCCACGGGACTAGCGAGGAGCAGTACTTC
CASSPHGTSEEQYF
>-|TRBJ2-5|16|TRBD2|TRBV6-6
TGTGCCAGCAGGGGGCTAGCGGGGGGTCGCCGAGAGACCCAGTACTTC
CASRGLAGGRRETQYF
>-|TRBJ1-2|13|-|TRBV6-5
TGTGCCAGCACCCAGACGATTTGGGAGGGCTACACCTTC
CASTQTIWEGYTF
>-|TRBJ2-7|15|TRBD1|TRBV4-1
TGCGCCAGCAGCCAACCCCGGACAGGGTCCTACGAGCAGTACTTC
CASSQPRTGSYEQYF
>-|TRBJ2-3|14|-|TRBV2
TGTGCCAGCAGTGTGGGGAAAAGCACAGATACGCAGTATTTT
CASSVGKSTDTQYF
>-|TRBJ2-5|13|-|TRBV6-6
TGTGCCAGCAGTTACCGGAGGGGGGAGACCCAGTACTTC
CASSYRRGETQYF
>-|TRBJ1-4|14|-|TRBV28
TGTGCCAGCAGTTTAGGCCCCGTGGTCGGAAAACTGTTTTTT
CASSLGPVVGKLFF
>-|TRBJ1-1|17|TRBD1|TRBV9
TGTGCCAGCAGCCGTGTACCGGGACAGGGGGTGAACACTGAAGCTTTCTTT
CASSRVPGQGVNTEAFF
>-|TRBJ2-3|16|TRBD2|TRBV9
TGTGCCAGCAGCTCGAAAGGGACTACGAGCACAGATACGCAGTATTTT
CASSSKGTTSTDTQYF
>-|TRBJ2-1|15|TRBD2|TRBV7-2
TGTGCCAGCAGCTTAGACGCGGGGGGCCTCAATGAGCAGTTCTTC
CASSLDAGGLNEQFF
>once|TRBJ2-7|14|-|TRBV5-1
TGCGCCAGCTTTCCTTTAACAGGGACCTACGAGCAGTACTTC
CASFPLTGTYEQYF
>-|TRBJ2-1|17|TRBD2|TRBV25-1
TGTGCCAGCAGTGAATCTGGGACTAGCGGGAGCGGCAATGAGCAGTTCTTC
CASSESGTSGSGNEQFF
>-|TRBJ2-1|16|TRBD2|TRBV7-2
TGTGCCAGCAGAGAGGTAGCGGGGGCGACAAAATATGAGCAGTTCTTC
CASREVAGATKYEQFF
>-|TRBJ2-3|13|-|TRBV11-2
TGTGCCAGCAGCTCGTCACCGGTTGATACGCAGTATTTT
CASSSSPVDTQYF
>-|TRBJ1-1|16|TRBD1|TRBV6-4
TGTGCCGGTCTCTTTCCGGACAGGGGTCGGTACACTGAAGCTTTCTTT
CAGLFPDRGRYTEAFF
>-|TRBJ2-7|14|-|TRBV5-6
TGTGCCAGCAGCACTCCGGGACGCCCCTACGAGCAGTACTTC
CASSTPGRPYEQYF
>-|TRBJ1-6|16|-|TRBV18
TGTGCCAGCTCACCCTCGGCAGGGCCTAATAATTCACCCCTCCACTTT
CASSPSAGPNNSPLHF
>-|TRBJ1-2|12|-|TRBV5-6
TGTGCCAGCAGCACCCAAGACGAAGGCTACACCTTC
CASSTQDEGYTF
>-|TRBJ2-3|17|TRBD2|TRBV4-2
TGTGCCAGCAGCCAAGTTCTAGCGGGGGCGGGTACAGATACGCAGTATTTT
CASSQVLAGAGTDTQYF
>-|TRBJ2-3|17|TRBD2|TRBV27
TGTGCCAGCAAGGTCACTAGCGGGAGGGCCGATATCGGTACGCAGTATTTT
CASKVTSGRADIGTQYF